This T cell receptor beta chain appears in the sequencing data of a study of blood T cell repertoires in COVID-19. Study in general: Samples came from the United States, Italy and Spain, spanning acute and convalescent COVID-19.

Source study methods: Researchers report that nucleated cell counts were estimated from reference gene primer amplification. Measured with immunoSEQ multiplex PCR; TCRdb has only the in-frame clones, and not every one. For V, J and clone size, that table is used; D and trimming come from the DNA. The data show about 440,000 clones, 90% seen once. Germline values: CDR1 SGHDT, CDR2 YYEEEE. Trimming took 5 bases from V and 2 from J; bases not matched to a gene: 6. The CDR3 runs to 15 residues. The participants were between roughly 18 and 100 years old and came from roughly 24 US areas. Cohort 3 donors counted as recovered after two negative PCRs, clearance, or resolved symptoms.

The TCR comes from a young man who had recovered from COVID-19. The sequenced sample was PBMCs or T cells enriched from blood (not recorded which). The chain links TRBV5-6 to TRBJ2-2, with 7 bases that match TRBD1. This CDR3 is CASRYRGLNTGELFF. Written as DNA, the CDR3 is TGTGCCAGCAGATACAGGGGCCTAAACACCGGGGAGCTGTTTTTT.